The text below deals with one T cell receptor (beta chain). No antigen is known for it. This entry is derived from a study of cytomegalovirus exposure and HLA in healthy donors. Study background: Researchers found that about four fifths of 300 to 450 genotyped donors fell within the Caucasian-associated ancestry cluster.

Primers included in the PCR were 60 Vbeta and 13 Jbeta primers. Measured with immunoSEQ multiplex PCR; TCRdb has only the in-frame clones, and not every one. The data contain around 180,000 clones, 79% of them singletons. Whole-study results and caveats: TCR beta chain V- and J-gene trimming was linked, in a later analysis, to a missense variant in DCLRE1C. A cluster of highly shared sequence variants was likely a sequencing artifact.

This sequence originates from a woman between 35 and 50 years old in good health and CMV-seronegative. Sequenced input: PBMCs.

Here the CDR3 reads CASSLEPGPETQYF. The CDR3 DNA follows: TGTGCCAGCAGCTTGGAGCCAGGGCCAGAGACCCAGTACTTC. The rearrangement joins TRBV5-6 to TRBJ2-5, with D perhaps matching TRBD1 (5 bases). CDR1 and CDR2 (germline): SGHDT, YYEEEE. V shed 0 bases and J shed 4 bases, with 10 bases lying between them. The CDR3 is 14 residues long.